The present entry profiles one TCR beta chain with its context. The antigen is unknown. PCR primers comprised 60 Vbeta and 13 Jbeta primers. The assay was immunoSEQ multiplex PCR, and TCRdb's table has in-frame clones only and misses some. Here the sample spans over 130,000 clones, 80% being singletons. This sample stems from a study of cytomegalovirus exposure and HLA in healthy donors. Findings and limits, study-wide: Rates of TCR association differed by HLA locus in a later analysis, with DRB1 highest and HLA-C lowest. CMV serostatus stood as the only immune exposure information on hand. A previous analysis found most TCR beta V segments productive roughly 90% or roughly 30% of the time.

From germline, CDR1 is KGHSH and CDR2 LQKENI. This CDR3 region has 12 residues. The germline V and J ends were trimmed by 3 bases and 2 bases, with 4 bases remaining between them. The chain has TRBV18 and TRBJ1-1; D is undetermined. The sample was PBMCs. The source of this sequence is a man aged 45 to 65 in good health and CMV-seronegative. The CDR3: CASSPYNTEAFF. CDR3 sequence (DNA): TGTGCCAGCTCACCGTATAACACTGAAGCTTTCTTT. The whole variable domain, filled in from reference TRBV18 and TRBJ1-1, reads NAGVMQNPRHLVRRRGQEARLRCSPMKGHSHVYWYRQLPEEGLKFMVYLQKENIIDESGMPKERFSAEFPKEGPSILRIQQVVRGDSAAYFCASSPYNTEAFFGQGTRLTVV.